This entry features one TCR beta chain sequence. Its specificity is unknown. The PCR contained 60 Vbeta and 13 Jbeta primers. Per the authors' pipeline: Unique TCR beta chains numbered around 80 million in a later analysis, with around 10 million shared. The repertoire was sequenced with immunoSEQ multiplex PCR; TCRdb's copy has only in-frame clones and lacks some. That table supplies the V and J calls and clone size; D and trimming were determined from the DNA. The sample lists 55,000 to 70,000 clones; about four fifths were seen once. The CDR3 sequence is 17 residues long. J lost 10 bases, V lost 0 bases, and 13 bases had no gene match. Germline values: CDR1 MGHRA, CDR2 YSYEKL. This sample is drawn from a study of cytomegalovirus exposure and HLA in healthy donors. Points from the study as a whole: Sequence variants that were highly shared formed a cluster that was likely a sequencing artifact. Reports indicated that the classifier achieved high specificity and sensitivity in diagnosing cytomegalovirus status. Several V segments, TRBV6-2 and TRBV6-3 among them, could not be told apart and were dropped.

The sequence was collected from a man aged 18 to 30 in good health and CMV-seropositive. The genes are TRBV4-1 and TRBJ2-1; 9 nucleotides align to TRBD2. The sample taken for sequencing was PBMCs. For the CDR3, the DNA is TGCGCCAGCAGCCAAGATGGAGGGGGACTAGCCCCTCCGGAGCAGTTCTTC. Translating it yields CASSQDGGGLAPPEQFF.